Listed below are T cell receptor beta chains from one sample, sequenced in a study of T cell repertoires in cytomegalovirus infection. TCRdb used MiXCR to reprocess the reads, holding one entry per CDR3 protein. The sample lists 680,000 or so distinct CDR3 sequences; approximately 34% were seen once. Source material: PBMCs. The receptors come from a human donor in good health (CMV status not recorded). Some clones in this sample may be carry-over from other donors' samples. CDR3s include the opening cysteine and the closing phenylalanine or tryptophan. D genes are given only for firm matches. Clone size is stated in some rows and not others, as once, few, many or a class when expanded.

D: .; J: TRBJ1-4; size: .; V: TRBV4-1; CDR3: CASSQVPPTNEKLFF; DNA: TGCGCCAGCAGCCAGGTTCCACCAACTAATGAAAAACTGTTTTTT
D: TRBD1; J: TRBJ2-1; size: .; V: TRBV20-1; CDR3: CSARDLDRAYNEQFF; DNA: TGCAGTGCTAGAGATTTGGACAGGGCCTACAATGAGCAGTTCTTC
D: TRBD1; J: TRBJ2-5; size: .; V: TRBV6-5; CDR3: CASSLLQGQKIETQYF; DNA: TGTGCCAGCAGCTTACTACAGGGGCAGAAAATTGAGACCCAGTACTTC
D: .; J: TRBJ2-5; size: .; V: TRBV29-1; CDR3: CSVEGTGQPQETQYF; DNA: TGCAGCGTTGAGGGAACCGGACAGCCCCAAGAGACCCAGTACTTC
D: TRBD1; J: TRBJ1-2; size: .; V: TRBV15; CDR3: CATSRAGQGDGYTF; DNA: TGTGCCACCAGCAGGGCTGGACAGGGGGACGGCTACACCTTC
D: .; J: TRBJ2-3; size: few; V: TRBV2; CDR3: CASSPRSSGSADTQYF; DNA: TGTGCCAGCAGTCCCCGGTCGTCAGGGAGCGCAGATACGCAGTATTTT
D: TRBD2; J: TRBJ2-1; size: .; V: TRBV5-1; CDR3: CASSARGTSGSNEQFF; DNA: TGCGCCAGCAGCGCCCGGGGGACTAGCGGGAGCAATGAGCAGTTCTTC
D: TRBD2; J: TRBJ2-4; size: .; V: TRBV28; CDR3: CASSLRLAESLAKNIQYF; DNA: TGTGCCAGCAGTTTACGGCTAGCGGAGAGCTTAGCCAAAAACATTCAGTACTTC
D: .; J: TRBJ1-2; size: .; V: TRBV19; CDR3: CASSIGLGTVYGYTF; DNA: TGTGCCAGTAGTATTGGTTTGGGGACGGTCTATGGCTACACCTTC
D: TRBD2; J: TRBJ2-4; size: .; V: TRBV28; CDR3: CARSLGGSDITYF; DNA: TGTGCCAGAAGTTTAGGCGGGAGCGACATTACTTACTTC
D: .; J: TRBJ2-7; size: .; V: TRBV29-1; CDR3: CSVEDPGVGEQYF; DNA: TGCAGCGTTGAAGATCCCGGAGTGGGGGAGCAGTACTTC
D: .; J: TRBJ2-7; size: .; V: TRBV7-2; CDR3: CASRLGREYEQYF; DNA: TGTGCCAGCAGATTAGGGCGAGAATACGAGCAGTACTTC
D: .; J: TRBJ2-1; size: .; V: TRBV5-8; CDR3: CASSSGHRTYNEQFF; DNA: TGTGCCAGCAGTTCGGGACACCGAACTTACAATGAGCAGTTCTTC
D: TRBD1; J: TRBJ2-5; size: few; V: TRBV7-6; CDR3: CASSWGQGAGETQYF; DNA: TGTGCCAGCAGCTGGGGGCAGGGGGCTGGGGAGACCCAGTACTTC
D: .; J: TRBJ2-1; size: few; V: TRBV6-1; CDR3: CASSAQDWRYNEQFF; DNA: TGTGCCAGCAGTGCTCAGGACTGGCGCTACAATGAGCAGTTCTTC
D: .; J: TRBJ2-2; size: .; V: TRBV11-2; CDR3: CASTSPGVGTGELFF; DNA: TGTGCCAGCACCTCCCCGGGGGTCGGCACCGGGGAGCTGTTTTTT
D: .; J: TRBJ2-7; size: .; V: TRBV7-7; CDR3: CASSLAQGLHYEQYF; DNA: TGTGCTAGCAGCTTAGCTCAGGGGCTCCATTACGAGCAGTACTTC
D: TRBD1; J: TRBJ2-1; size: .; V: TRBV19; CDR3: CASSRGDRWAYNEQFF; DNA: TGTGCCAGTAGTAGGGGGGACAGGTGGGCCTACAATGAGCAGTTCTTC
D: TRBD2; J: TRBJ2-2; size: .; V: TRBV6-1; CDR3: CASSEYRTSVVSGELFF; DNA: TGTGCCAGCAGTGAATACCGGACTAGCGTGGTCTCCGGGGAGCTGTTTTTT
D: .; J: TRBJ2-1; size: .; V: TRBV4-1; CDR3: CASSQESQDRQFF; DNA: TGCGCCAGCAGCCAAGAATCACAGGATAGGCAGTTCTTC
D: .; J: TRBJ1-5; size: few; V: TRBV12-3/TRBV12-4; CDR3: CASSLNVQPQHF; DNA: TGTGCCAGCAGTTTAAACGTTCAGCCCCAGCATTTT
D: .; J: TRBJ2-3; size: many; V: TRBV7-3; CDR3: CASSLSGGPASDTQYF; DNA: TGTGCCAGCAGCTTAAGTGGGGGGCCGGCTTCAGATACGCAGTATTTT
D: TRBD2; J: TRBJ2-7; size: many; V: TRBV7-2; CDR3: CASSSARTSSYEQYF; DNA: TGTGCCAGCAGCTCCGCCCGGACTAGCAGCTACGAGCAGTACTTC
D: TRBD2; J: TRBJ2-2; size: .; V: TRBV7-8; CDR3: CASSLGLAGEYGDTGELFF; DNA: TGTGCCAGCAGCTTAGGACTAGCGGGAGAGTACGGTGACACCGGGGAGCTGTTTTTT
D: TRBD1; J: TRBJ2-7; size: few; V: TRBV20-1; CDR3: CSAPITGGGRAYEQYF; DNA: TGCAGTGCTCCTATTACAGGGGGAGGTCGGGCCTACGAGCAGTACTTC
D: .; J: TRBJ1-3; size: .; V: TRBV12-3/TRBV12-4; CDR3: CASSLLLNTIYF; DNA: TGTGCCAGCAGTTTATTACTGAACACCATATATTTT
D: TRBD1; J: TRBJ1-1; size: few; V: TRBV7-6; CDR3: CASSLLLGQGDTKAFF; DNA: TGTGCCAGCAGCTTATTATTAGGACAGGGAGATACCAAAGCTTTCTTT
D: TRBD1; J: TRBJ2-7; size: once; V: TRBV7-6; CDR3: CASSLRTGGAYEQYF; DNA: TGTGCCAGCAGCTTACGGACAGGGGGCGCCTACGAGCAGTACTTC
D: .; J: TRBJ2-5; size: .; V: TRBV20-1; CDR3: CSARDRVGWETQYF; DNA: TGCAGTGCTAGAGACAGGGTGGGTTGGGAGACCCAGTACTTC
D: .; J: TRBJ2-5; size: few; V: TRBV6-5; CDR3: CASSSLGGGLETQYF; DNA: TGTGCCAGCAGTTCCCTTGGGGGGGGGCTGGAGACCCAGTACTTC
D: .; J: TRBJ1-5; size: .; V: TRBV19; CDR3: CASSITRGSNQPQHF; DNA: TGTGCCAGTAGTATCACCAGGGGTAGCAATCAGCCCCAGCATTTT
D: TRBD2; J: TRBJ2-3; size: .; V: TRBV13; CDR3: CASSPRGSADTQYF; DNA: TGTGCCAGCAGCCCCCGCGGGAGTGCGGATACGCAGTATTTT
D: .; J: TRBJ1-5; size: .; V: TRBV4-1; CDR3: CASSRGRFNLPQHF; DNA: TGCGCCAGCAGCCGCGGACGTTTCAATCTGCCCCAGCATTTT
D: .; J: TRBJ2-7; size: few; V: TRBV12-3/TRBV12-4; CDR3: CASSNRDQAYEQYF; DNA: TGTGCCAGCAGTAACCGGGACCAAGCCTACGAGCAGTACTTC
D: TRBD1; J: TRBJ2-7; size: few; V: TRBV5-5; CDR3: CASSFRQGPYEQYF; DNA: TGTGCCAGCAGCTTCCGACAGGGGCCGTACGAGCAGTACTTC
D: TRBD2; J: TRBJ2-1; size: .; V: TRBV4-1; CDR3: CASSQSTRDYNYNEQFF; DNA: TGCGCCAGCAGCCAATCAACCCGGGACTACAATTACAATGAGCAGTTCTTC
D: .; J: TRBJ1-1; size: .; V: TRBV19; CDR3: CASTHQAMNTEAFF; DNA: TGTGCCAGTACCCATCAAGCAATGAACACTGAAGCTTTCTTT
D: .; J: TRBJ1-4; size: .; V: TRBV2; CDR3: CASSPGLVNEKLFF; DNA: TGTGCCAGCAGCCCAGGGTTAGTGAATGAAAAACTGTTTTTT
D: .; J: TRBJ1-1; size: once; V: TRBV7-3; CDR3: CASRGARDTEAFF; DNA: TGTGCCAGCCGGGGGGCTCGGGACACTGAAGCTTTCTTT
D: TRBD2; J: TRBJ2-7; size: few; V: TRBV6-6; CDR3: CAIGLAGGPEQYF; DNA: TGTGCCATCGGACTAGCGGGAGGGCCCGAGCAGTACTTC
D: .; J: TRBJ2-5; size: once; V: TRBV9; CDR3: CASSGRGLDQETQYF; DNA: TGTGCCAGCAGCGGGAGGGGCTTAGACCAAGAGACCCAGTACTTC
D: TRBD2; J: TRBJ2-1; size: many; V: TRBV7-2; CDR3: CASSLVDAGVTEQFF; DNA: TGTGCCAGCAGCTTAGTAGATGCGGGAGTAACTGAGCAGTTCTTC
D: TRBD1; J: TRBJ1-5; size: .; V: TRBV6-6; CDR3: CASSHITGTGYNQPQHF; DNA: TGTGCCAGCAGCCACATCACAGGGACAGGTTACAATCAGCCCCAGCATTTT
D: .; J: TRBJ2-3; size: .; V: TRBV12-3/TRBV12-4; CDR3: CASTEDQTDTQYF; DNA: TGTGCCAGCACCGAGGACCAGACAGATACGCAGTATTTT
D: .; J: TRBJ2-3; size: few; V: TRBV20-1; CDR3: CSDSLGDTQYF; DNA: TGCAGTGACTCGTTGGGAGATACGCAGTATTTT
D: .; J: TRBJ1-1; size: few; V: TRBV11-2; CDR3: CASSPNGAYSLNTEAFF; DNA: TGTGCCAGCAGCCCAAACGGGGCCTATTCATTGAACACTGAAGCTTTCTTT
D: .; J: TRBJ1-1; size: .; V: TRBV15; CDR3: CATSAPQTGKAGGAFF; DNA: TGTGCCACCAGCGCGCCGCAGACAGGAAAGGCCGGGGGAGCTTTCTTT
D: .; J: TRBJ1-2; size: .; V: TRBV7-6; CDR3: CASSLGDGPHYGYTF; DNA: TGTGCCAGCAGCTTAGGAGACGGACCCCACTATGGCTACACCTTC
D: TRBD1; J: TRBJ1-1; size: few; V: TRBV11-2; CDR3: CASSLWRDRGKETEAFF; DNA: TGTGCCAGCAGCTTATGGAGGGACAGGGGGAAGGAGACTGAAGCTTTCTTT
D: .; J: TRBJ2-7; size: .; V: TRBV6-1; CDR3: CASSARLRRSSYEQYF; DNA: TGTGCCAGCAGTGCGCGACTCCGGAGGAGCTCCTACGAGCAGTACTTC
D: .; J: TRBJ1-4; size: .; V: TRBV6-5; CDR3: CASSYTGAKNEKLFF; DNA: TGTGCCAGCAGTTACACCGGGGCAAAGAATGAAAAACTGTTTTTT
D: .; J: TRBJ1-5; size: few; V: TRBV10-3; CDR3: CAISESGRGDQPQHF; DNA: TGTGCCATCAGTGAGTCCGGCAGGGGAGATCAGCCCCAGCATTTT
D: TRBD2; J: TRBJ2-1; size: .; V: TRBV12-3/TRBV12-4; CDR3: CASSPLAGGPLNEQFF; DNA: TGTGCCAGCAGTCCCTTAGCGGGAGGGCCTTTAAATGAGCAGTTCTTC
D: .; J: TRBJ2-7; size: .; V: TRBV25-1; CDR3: CASSGWPHSYEQYF; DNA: TGTGCCAGCAGTGGATGGCCGCATTCCTACGAGCAGTACTTC
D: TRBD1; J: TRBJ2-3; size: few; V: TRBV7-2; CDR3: CASSLWDRGGYADTQYF; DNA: TGTGCCAGCAGCCTATGGGACAGGGGGGGTTATGCAGATACGCAGTATTTT
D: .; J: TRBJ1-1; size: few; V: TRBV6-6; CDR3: CASSSGAFF; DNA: TGTGCCAGCAGTTCTGGGGCTTTCTTT
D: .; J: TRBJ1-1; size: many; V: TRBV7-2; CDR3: CASSVGTVEAFF; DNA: TGTGCCAGCAGCGTCGGGACCGTAGAAGCTTTCTTT